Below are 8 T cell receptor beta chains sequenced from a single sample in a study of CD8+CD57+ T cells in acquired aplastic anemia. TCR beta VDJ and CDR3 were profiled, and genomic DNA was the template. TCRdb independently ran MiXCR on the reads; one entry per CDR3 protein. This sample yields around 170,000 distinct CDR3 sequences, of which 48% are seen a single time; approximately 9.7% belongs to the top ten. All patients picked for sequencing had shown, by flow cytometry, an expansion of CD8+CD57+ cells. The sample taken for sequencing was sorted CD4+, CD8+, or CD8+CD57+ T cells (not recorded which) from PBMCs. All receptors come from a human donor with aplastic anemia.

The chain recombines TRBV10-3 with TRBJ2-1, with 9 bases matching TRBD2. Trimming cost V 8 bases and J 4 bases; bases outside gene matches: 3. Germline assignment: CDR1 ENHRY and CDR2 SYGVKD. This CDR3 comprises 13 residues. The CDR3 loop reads CAIEREVYNEQFF. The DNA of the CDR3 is TGTGCCATCGAGCGGGAGGTGTACAATGAGCAGTTCTTC.

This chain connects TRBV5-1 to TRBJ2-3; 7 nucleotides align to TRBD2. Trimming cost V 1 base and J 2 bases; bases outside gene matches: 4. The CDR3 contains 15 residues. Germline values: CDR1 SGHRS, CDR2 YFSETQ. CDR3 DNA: TGCGCCAGCAGCTTGCGCGGGAGCTACACAGATACGCAGTATTTT. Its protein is CASSLRGSYTDTQYF.

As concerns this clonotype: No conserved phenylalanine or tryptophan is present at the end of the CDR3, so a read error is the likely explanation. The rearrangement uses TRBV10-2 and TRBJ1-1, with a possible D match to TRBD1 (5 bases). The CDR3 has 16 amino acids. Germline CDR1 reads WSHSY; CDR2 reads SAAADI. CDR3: CASSPGRGEAGTEAFL. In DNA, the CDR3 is TGTGCCAGCAGTCCGGGCCGGGGGGAAGCGGGCACTGAAGCTTTCCTT.

In nucleotides, the CDR3 is TGTGCCAGCAGTGGAGGACAGGGGAAGATGACAGAGCAGCCCCAGCATTTT. Translated: CASSGGQGKMTEQPQHF. The J gene is TRBJ1-5, the V gene TRBV12-3 or TRBV12-4, with 9 positions matching TRBD1. The J segment lost 7 bases and the V segment lost 5 bases, leaving 15 bases of the junction unmatched. CDR3 size: 17 residues.

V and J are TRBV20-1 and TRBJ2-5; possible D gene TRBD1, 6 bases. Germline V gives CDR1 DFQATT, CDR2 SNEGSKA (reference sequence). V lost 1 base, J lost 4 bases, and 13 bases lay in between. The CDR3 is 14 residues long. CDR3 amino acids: CSARVQGQIETQYF. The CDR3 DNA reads TGCAGTGCTAGAGTTCAGGGGCAGATAGAGACCCAGTACTTC.

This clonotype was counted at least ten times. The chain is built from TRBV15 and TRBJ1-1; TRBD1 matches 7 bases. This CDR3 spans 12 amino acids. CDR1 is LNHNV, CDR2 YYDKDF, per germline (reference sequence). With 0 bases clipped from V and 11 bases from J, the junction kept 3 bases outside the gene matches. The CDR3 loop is CATSRDEGAAFF. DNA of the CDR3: TGTGCCACCAGCAGAGATGAGGGGGCGGCTTTCTTT.

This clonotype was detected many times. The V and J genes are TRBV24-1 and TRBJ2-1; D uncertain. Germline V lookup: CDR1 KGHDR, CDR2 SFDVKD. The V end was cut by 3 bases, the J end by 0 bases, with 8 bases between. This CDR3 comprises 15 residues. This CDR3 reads CATSDQTHSYNEQFF. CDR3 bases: TGTGCCACCAGTGATCAAACGCACTCCTACAATGAGCAGTTCTTC.

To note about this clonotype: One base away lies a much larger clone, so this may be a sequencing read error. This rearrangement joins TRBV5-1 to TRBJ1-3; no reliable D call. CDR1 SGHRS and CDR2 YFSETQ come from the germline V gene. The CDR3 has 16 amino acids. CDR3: CASGLVVGARGNTIYF. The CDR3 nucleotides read TGCGCCAGCGGCTTGGTGGTGGGCGCGAGAGGAAACACCATATATTTT.